This TCR beta chain was captured by sequencing in a study of control samples from healthy donors and cancer patients (dated by TCRdb to about 2020). As encoded in the germline V gene, CDR1 is LGHNT while CDR2 is FRNRAP. A distance of 19 bases separates the germline ends of V and J, which lose 2 bases and 2 bases respectively. Including the terminal cysteine and phenylalanine, the CDR3 comprises 18 residues. Only the CDR3 portion is preserved as DNA: 54 bases, with reading frame beginning at the first base. This clone appeared many times. Its antigen target is currently unknown. Base qualities are not provided; no much larger clone lies one nucleotide away. Receptor amplification or capture employed the immunoSEQ multiplex PCR assay. TCRdb provides this immuneACCESS table in a form limited to in-frame rearrangements. Some clones are lacking; in checked studies, under half of them reflect an unresolved V gene, and why the rest are absent is not known. The sample table records about 89,000 clones; roughly nine tenths of these occur just once. The top ten clonotypes cover roughly 20% of the sample.

What was sequenced was blood. Rearrangement joined TRBV12-5 to TRBJ1-5, and possibly TRBD1, on 5 matching bases. The sequence was collected from a young man in good health. CDR3 loop: CASGLYTGRESGNQPQHF. The DNA sequence is as follows: TGTGCTAGTGGTTTGTACACAGGTAGGGAATCGGGCAATCAGCCCCAGCATTTT.